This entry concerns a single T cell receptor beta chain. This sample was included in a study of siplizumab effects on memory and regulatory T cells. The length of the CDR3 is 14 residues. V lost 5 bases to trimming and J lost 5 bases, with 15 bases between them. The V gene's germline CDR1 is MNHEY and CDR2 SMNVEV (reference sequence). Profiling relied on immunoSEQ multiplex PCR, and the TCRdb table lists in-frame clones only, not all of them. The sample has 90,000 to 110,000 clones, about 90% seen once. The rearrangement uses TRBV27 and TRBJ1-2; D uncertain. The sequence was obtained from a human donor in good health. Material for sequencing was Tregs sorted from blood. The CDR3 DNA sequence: TGTGCCAGCAGTCTCCGGGCCACGGTATATGGCTACACCTTC. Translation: CASSLRATVYGYTF.